The sequence of this TCR beta chain was determined in a study of beta chain features in type 1 diabetes. Sequencing targeted expressed TCRB transcripts, as all isolated RNA had been reverse transcribed. Method: immunoSEQ multiplex PCR; TCRdb's copy keeps in-frame clones and lacks some. Seen here are hundreds of thousands of clones, roughly a sixth observed once, and the top ten hold about 0.097%. This clone was seen more than once but under ten times. What was sequenced was naive CD4+ T cells from blood. The TCR sequence derives from a man aged 18 to 35 in good health.

For the CDR3, the DNA is TGTGCCAGCAGCCCCTCTCAGGGTGGAGAGACCCAGTACTTC. It translates to CASSPSQGGETQYF. The V call is TRBV9, the J call TRBJ2-5; tentatively, D is TRBD1 (5 bases). Trimming pared 4 bases from V and 4 bases from J, leaving 14 bases between. The CDR3 runs to 14 residues. The V gene's germline CDR1 is SGDLS and CDR2 YYNGEE.